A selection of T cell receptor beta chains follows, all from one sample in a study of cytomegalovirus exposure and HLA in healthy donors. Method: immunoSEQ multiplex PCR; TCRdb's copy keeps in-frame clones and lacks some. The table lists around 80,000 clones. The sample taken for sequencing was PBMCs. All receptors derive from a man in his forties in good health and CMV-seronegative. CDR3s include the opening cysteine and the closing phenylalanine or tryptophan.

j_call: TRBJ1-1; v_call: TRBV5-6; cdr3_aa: CASSPDRASEAFF
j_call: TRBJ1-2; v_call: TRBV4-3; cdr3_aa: CASSQVTGNGYTF
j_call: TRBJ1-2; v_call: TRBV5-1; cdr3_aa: CASSPWGEGSVDYTF
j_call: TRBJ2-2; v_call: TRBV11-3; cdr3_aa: CATPPGTQNTGELFF
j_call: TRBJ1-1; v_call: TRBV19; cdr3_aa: CALRDRGRYTEAFF
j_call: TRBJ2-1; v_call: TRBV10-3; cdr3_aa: CAISEYTGGNEQFF
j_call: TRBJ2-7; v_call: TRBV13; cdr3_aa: CASSSGQASYEQYF
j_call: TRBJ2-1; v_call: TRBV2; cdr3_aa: CASSPSASLPEQFF
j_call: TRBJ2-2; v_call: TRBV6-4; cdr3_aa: CASSDGGQGATGELFF
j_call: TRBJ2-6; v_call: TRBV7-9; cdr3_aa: CASSPGIAGANVLTF
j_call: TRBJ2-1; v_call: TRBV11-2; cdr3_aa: CASSLTGTSGYNEQFF
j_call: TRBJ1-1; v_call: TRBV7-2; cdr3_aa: CASNLDRVTEAFF
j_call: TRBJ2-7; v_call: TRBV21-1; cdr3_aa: CASSKGDRVLYEQYF
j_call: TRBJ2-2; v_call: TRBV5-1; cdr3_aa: CASSLYRQANTGELFF
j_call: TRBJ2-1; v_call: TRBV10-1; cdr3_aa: CASSESLAGDYNEQFF
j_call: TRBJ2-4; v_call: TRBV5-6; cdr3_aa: CASSFNQYKNIQYF
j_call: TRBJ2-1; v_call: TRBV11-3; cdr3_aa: CASSPSGRAFNEQFF
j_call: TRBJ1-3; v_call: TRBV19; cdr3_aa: CASSQRVSGNAIYF
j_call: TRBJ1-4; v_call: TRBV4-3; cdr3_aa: CASSTGWGATNEKLFF
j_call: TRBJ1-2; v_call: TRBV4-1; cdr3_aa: CASSQTGTQGTYGYTF
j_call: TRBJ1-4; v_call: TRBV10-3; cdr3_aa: CAISRSQGAGEKLFF
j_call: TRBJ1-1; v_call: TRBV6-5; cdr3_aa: CASSYSGGLNTEAFF
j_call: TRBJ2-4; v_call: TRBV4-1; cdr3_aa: CASSQSPGLAVRPTQNIQYF
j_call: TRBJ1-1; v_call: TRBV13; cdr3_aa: CASSLESGEAFF
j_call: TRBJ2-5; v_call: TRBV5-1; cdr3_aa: CASSTTSGGFGGETQYF
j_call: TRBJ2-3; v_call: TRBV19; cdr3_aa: CASSMPSGGATQYF
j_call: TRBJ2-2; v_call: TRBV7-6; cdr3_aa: CASSLVWQGVNTGELFF
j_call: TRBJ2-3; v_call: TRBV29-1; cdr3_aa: CSVEEARRSSTDTQYF
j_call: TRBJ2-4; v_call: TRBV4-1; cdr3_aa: CASSQEGAAAKNIQYF
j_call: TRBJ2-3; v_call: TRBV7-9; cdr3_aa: CASSPLAGGADTQYF
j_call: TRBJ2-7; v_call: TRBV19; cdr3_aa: CASSRIGAYEQYF
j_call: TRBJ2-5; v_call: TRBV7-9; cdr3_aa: CASSPRTPQETQYF
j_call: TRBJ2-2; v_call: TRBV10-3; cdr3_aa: CAISASGTGNTGELFF
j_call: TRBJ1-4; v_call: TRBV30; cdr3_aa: CAWDSGGFPHYEKLFF
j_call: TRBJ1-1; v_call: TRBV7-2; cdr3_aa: CASSPGGTNTEAFF
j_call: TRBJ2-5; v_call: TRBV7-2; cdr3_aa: CASSQDRRVTQYF
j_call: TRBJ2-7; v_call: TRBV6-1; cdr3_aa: CASAGTAISYEQYF
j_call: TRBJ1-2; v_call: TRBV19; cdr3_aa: CASSSTGPYGYTF
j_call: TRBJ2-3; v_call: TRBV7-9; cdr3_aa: CASSLGLAGPTDTQYF
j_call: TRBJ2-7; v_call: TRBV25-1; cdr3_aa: CASQWGSSEVNEQYF
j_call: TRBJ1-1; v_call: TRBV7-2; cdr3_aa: CASSFRQELEAFF
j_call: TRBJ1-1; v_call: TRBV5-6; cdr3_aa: CASSWTGGVWMNTEAFF
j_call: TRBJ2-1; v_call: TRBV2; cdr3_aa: CASSVHEGNEQFF
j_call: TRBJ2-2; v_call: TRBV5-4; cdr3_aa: CASSLGGPWIDTGELFF
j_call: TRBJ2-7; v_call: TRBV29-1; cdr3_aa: CSVITASSYEQYF
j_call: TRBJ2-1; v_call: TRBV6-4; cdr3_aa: CASSDSAGGSLNEQFF